The entry below gives a single T cell receptor (beta chain) sequence along with its context. This sample stems from a study of response to subunit inactivated influenza vaccine. TCRdb used MiXCR to reprocess the RT-PCR reads, holding one entry per CDR3 protein. The profile shows roughly 500,000 distinct CDR3 sequences, 20% to 25% of them singletons. Germline lookup yields CDR1 MDHEN and CDR2 SYDVKM. Trimming at V came to 5 bases and at J to 2 bases, leaving 7 bases not matched to a gene. The CDR3 spans 15 residues. The same sample was also studied in work on T cells expressing NK-cell markers. That study adds: TCR beta cDNA was made by 5'RACE template switching with UMIs. Seven sequenced donors out of eight were HCMV-seropositive, one seronegative.

The chain joins TRBV28 to TRBJ2-3, with 7 bases identical to TRBD2. The source material was CD4+ T cells sorted from PBMCs, sampled approximately 12 days after vaccination. The receptor's source is a man aged 50 to 59 who received an inactivated influenza vaccine. CDR3 sequence reads: CASSPPGTNTDTQYF. The CDR3 DNA sequence: TGTGCCAGCAGTCCACCCGGGACTAACACAGATACGCAGTATTTT.